The T cell receptor beta chain under discussion was sequenced for a study of blood T cell repertoires in COVID-19. This clone was seen a single time. In germline, CDR1 is SNHLY, CDR2 FYNNEI. The V end lost 4 bases, the J end lost 0 bases, and 14 bases lay between the germline ends. CDR3 length: 16 amino acids. The method was immunoSEQ multiplex PCR; TCRdb's version includes in-frame clones alone and lacks a portion of them. The table records approximately 58,000 clones, around 90% of them present only once. This receptor was obtained from a woman older than 75 with active COVID-19. The sample taken for sequencing was peripheral blood. The V gene is TRBV2, the J gene TRBJ2-3; weak D call: TRBD2 (6 bases). The CDR3 reads CASSGGGGWSTDTQYF. CDR3 nucleotide sequence: TGTGCCAGCAGTGGGGGAGGCGGGTGGAGCACAGATACGCAGTATTTT.